These T cell receptor beta chains were read from a single sample in a study of OX40 agonist ivuxolimab in advanced cancers. The repertoire was sequenced with immunoSEQ multiplex PCR; TCRdb's copy has only in-frame clones and lacks some. The sample has about 61,000 clones, over 80% seen once. The sequences come from CD4+ or CD8+ T cells sorted from blood, collected in a trial of the OX40 agonist ivuxolimab. These TCRs come from an adult with an advanced solid tumor such as melanoma, head and neck, liver or kidney cancer. Both conserved end residues are part of each CDR3. D genes are given only for firm matches. Not all rows give a size; the values are once, few, many and, for expanded clones, a class.

abundance	v_gene	d_gene	j_gene	CDR3nt	CDR3aa
NA	TRBV13	TRBD1	TRBJ2-7	TGTGCCAGCAGCTCCGGGACAGGGCCCTACGAGCAGTACTTC	CASSSGTGPYEQYF
NA	TRBV2	TRBD1	TRBJ2-3	TGTGCCAGCAGTTACAGGGGGCACGGTAGCACAGATACGCAGTATTTT	CASSYRGHGSTDTQYF
NA	TRBV18	TRBD1	TRBJ2-1	TGTGCCAGCTCACTTAACAGGGGCCGTGTCCCAAACAATGAGCAGTTCTTC	CASSLNRGRVPNNEQFF
NA	TRBV15	NA	TRBJ1-4	TGTGCCACCGGTCACGGTGCAACTAATGAAAAACTGTTTTTT	CATGHGATNEKLFF
NA	TRBV5-1	NA	TRBJ2-1	TGCGCCAGCAGCTTGGGGGGCAGTGAGCAGTTCTTC	CASSLGGSEQFF
NA	TRBV5-6	NA	TRBJ2-3	TGTGCCAGCAGCATCAGCACAGATACGCAGTATTTT	CASSISTDTQYF
NA	TRBV9	TRBD1	TRBJ1-3	TGTGCCAGCAGCGCTACAGGGGGACGAAACACCATATATTTT	CASSATGGRNTIYF
NA	TRBV15	NA	TRBJ1-4	TGTGCCACCAGCAGAGATTTAGGGGGTGAAACTAATGAAAAACTGTTTTTT	CATSRDLGGETNEKLFF
once	TRBV6-1	NA	TRBJ2-1	TGTGCCATCGGTACTCTAGGCCCCCACAATGAGCAGTTCTTC	CAIGTLGPHNEQFF
NA	TRBV6-1	TRBD1	TRBJ1-1	TGTGCCAGCAGGGACAGGGGGCTTTTTGACACTGAAGCTTTCTTT	CASRDRGLFDTEAFF
NA	TRBV6-1	TRBD1	TRBJ1-2	TGTGCCAGCACCGGGACAGGCGCATATGATGGCTACACCTTC	CASTGTGAYDGYTF
NA	TRBV6-6	NA	TRBJ2-4	TGTGCCAGCAGTTACCCTGTCATCTTCTGGAACATTCAGTACTTC	CASSYPVIFWNIQYF
NA	TRBV6-5	NA	TRBJ1-2	TGTGCCAGCAGTTACCACTCGGGACGGACCTTCTATGGCTACACCTTC	CASSYHSGRTFYGYTF
NA	TRBV9	TRBD1	TRBJ2-1	TGTGCCAGCAGCTTGGGGACAGGGACAAATGAGCAGTTCTTC	CASSLGTGTNEQFF
NA	TRBV27	TRBD2	TRBJ2-4	TGTGCCAGCAGTCTAGCGGGAGTTGTCAAAAACATTCAGTACTTC	CASSLAGVVKNIQYF
NA	TRBV6-1	TRBD2	TRBJ2-3	TGTGCCAGCAGTGAAGAGGGACTAGCGGGGGTCACAGATACGCAGTATTTT	CASSEEGLAGVTDTQYF
NA	TRBV7-6	NA	TRBJ2-2	TGTGCCAGCAGCTCCCCAGGGGTGCCCACCGGGGAGCTGTTTTTT	CASSSPGVPTGELFF
NA	TRBV7-9	NA	TRBJ2-2	TGTGCCAGCAGCTTAGTCACCGGGGAGCTGTTTTTT	CASSLVTGELFF
once	TRBV13	TRBD1	TRBJ1-1	TGTGCCAGCAGCTGGGGACAGGGGAACACTGAAGCTTTCTTT	CASSWGQGNTEAFF
once	TRBV7-9	NA	TRBJ2-3	TGTGCCACTGTAGCAGATACGCAGTATTTT	CATVADTQYF
NA	TRBV4-1	TRBD1	TRBJ2-6	TGCGCCAGCAGACCCCCGGGACAGGTCTCTGGGGCCAACGTCCTGACTTTC	CASRPPGQVSGANVLTF
NA	TRBV28	TRBD2	TRBJ2-5	TGTGCCAGCAGTTTAGGGGGGGAAGAGACCCAGTACTTC	CASSLGGEETQYF
once	TRBV7-9	NA	TRBJ1-5	TGTGCCAGCAGCCACACCAATGACAATCAGCCCCAGCATTTT	CASSHTNDNQPQHF
NA	TRBV12-5	NA	TRBJ2-1	TGTGCTAGTGTACCACCCCTTTACAATGAGCAGTTCTTC	CASVPPLYNEQFF
NA	TRBV28	NA	TRBJ2-7	TGTGCCAGCAGCACCGACGGGACACACTACGAGCAGTACTTC	CASSTDGTHYEQYF